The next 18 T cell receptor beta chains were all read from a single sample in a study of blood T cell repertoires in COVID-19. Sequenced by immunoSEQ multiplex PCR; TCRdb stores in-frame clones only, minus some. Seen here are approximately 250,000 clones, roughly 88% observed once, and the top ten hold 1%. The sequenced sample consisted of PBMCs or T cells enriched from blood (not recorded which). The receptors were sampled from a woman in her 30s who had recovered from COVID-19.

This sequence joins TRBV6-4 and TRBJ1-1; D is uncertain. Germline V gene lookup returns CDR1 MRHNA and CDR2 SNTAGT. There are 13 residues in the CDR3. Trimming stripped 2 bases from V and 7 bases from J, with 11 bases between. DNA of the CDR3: TGTGCCAGCAGTGACGGTTCACCGGGTGAAGCTTTCTTT. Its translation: CASSDGSPGEAFF.

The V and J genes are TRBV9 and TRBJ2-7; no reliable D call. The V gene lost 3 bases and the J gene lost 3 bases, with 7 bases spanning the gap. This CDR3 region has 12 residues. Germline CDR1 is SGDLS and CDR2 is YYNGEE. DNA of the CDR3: TGTGCCAGCAGCGCCCGCGGCTACGAGCAGTACTTC. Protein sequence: CASSARGYEQYF. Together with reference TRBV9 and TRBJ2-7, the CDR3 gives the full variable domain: DSGVTQTPKHLITATGQRVTLRCSPRSGDLSVYWYQQSLDQGLQFLIQYYNGEERAKGNILERFSAQQFPDLHSELNLSSLELGDSALYFCASSARGYEQYFGPGTRLTVT.

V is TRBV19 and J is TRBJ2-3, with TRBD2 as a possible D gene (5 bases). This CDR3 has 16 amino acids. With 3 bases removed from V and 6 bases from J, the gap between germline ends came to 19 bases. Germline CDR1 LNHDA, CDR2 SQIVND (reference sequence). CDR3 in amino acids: CASSMPVRVGSDTQYF. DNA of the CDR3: TGTGCCAGTAGTATGCCCGTGAGGGTCGGTTCGGATACGCAGTATTTT.

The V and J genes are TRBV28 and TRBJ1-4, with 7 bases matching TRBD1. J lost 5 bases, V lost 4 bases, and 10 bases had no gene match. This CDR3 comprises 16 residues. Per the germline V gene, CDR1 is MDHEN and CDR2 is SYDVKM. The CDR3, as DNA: TGTGCCAGCAGTTCATTCGGGACAGCCTCAAATGAAAAACTGTTTTTT. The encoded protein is CASSSFGTASNEKLFF.

CDR3 DNA sequence: TGTGCCAGCAGCCCTCTCAGGGTAGGGGAGCAGTACTTC. It codes for CASSPLRVGEQYF. The chain combines TRBV14 with TRBJ2-7, with D possibly being TRBD1 (5 bases). There are 13 residues in the CDR3. Germline values: CDR1 SGHDN, CDR2 FVKESK. Trimming cost V 4 bases and J 7 bases, with 14 bases left between them.

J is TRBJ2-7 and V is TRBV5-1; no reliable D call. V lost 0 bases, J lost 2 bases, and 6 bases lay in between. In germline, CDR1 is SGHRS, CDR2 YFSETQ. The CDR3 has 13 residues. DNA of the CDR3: TGCGCCAGCAGCTTGGGTTCTACCTACGAGCAGTACTTC. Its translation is CASSLGSTYEQYF.

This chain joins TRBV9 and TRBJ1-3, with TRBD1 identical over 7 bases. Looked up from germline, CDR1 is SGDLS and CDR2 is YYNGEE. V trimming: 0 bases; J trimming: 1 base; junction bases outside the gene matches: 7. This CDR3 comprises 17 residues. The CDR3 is CASSVEGIRGSGNTIYF. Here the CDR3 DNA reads TGTGCCAGCAGCGTAGAGGGGATCAGGGGGTCTGGAAACACCATATATTTT.

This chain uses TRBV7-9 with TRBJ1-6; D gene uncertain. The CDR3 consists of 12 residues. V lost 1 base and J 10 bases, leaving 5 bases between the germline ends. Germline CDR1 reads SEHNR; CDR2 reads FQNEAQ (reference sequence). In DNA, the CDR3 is TGTGCCAGCAGCTTAGGCGAGTCACCCCTCCACTTT. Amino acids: CASSLGESPLHF. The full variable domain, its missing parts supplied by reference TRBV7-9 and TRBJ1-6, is DTGVSQNPRHKITKRGQNVTFRCDPISEHNRLYWYRQTLGQGPEFLTYFQNEAQLEKSRLLSDRFSAERPKGSFSTLEIQRTEQGDSAMYLCASSLGESPLHFGNGTRLTVT.

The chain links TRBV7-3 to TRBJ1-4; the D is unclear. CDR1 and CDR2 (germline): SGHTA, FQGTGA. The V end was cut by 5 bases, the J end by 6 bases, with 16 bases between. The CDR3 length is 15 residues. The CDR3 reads CASSPKSHTHEKLFF. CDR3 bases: TGTGCCAGCAGCCCGAAATCCCATACACATGAAAAACTGTTTTTT.

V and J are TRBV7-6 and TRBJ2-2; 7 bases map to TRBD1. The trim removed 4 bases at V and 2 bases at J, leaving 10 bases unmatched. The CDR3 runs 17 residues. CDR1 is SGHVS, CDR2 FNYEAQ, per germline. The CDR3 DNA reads TGTGCCAGCAGCTCCCATCCGACAGGGTTCAACACCGGGGAGCTGTTTTTT. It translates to CASSSHPTGFNTGELFF.

CDR3 in amino acids: CASMQGGTRNYGYTF. As DNA, the CDR3 is TGTGCCAGCATGCAGGGAGGTACCCGTAACTATGGCTACACCTTC. The rearrangement links TRBV6-5 to TRBJ1-2, with D maybe TRBD1 (5 bases). The CDR3 loop spans 15 amino acids. Trimming took off 7 bases at V and 1 base at J, with 16 bases between the two ends. CDR1 and CDR2 from the germline V gene are MNHEY and SVGAGI.

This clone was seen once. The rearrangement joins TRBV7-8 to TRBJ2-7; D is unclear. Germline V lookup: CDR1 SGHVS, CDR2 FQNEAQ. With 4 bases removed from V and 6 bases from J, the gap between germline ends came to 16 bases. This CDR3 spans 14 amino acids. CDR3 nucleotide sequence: TGTGCCAGCAGCTCCGGTAGCAGAAGATCCGAGCAGTACTTC. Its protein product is CASSSGSRRSEQYF. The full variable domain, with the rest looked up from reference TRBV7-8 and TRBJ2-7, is GAGVSQSPRYKVAKRGQDVALRCDPISGHVSLFWYQQALGQGPEFLTYFQNEAQLDKSGLPSDRFFAERPEGSVSTLKIQRTQQEDSAVYLCASSSGSRRSEQYFGPGTRLTVT.

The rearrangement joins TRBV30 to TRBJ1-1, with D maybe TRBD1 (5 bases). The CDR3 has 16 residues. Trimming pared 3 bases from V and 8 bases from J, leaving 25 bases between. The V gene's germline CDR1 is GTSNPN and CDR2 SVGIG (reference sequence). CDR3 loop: CAWRGYVLEGLDEAFF. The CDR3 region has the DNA TGTGCCTGGAGAGGGTATGTACTGGAGGGGCTTGACGAAGCTTTCTTT.

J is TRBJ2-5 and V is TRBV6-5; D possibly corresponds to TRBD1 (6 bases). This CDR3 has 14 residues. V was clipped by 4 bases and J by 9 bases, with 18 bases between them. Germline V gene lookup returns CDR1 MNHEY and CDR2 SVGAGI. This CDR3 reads CASSSRQVSESQYF. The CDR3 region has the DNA TGTGCCAGCAGTTCAAGACAGGTCTCGGAGTCCCAGTACTTC.

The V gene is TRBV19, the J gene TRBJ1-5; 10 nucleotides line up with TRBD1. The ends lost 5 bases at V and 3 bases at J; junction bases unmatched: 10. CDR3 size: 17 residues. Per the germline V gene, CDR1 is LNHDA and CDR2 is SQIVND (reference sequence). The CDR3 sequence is CASSSFRTGGANQPQHF. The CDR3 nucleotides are TGTGCCAGTAGTTCATTCAGGACAGGGGGGGCCAATCAGCCCCAGCATTTT. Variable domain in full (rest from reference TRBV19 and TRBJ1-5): DGGITQSPKYLFRKEGQNVTLSCEQNLNHDAMYWYRQDPGQGLRLIYYSQIVNDFQKGDIAEGYSVSREKKESFPLTVTSAQKNPTAFYLCASSSFRTGGANQPQHFGDGTRLSIL.

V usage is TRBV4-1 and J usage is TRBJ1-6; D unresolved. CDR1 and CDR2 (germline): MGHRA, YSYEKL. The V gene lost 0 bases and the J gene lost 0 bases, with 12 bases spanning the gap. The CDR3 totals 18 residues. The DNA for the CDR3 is TGCGCCAGCAGCCAAGATGGAGGAGAGAGCTCCTATAATTCACCCCTCCACTTT. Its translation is CASSQDGGESSYNSPLHF.

CDR3 loop: CASSTRGGYEQYF. CDR3 nucleotide sequence: TGTGCCAGCAGCACCCGGGGGGGCTACGAGCAGTACTTC. The J gene is TRBJ2-7, the V gene TRBV7-2, with 8 nucleotides matching TRBD2. The CDR3 totals 13 residues. Trimming took 5 bases from V and 3 from J; bases not matched to a gene: 3. Germline CDR1 and CDR2: SGHTA and FQGNSA.

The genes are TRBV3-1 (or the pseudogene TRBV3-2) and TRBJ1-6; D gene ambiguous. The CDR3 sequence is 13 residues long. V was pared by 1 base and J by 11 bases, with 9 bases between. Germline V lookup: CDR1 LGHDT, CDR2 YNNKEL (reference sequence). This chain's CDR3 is CASSQGPQTPLHF. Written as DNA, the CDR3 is TGTGCCAGCAGCCAAGGTCCCCAAACACCCCTCCACTTT.